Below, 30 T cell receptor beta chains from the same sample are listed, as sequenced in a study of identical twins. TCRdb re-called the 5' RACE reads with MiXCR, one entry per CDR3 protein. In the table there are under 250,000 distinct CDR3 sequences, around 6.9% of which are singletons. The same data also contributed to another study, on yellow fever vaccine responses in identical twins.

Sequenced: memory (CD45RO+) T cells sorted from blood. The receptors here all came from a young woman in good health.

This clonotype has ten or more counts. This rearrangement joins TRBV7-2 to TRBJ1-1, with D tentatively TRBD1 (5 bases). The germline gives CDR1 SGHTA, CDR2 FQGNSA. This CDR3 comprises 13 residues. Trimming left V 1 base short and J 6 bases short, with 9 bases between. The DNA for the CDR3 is TGTGCCAGCAGCTTAGGAGGGGACCCTGAAGCTTTCTTT. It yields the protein CASSLGGDPEAFF.

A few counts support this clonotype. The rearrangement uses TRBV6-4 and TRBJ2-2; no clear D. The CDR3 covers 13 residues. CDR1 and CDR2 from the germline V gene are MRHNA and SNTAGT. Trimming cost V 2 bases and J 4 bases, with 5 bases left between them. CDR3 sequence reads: CASSDGFTGELFF. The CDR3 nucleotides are TGTGCCAGCAGTGACGGCTTCACCGGGGAGCTGTTTTTT.

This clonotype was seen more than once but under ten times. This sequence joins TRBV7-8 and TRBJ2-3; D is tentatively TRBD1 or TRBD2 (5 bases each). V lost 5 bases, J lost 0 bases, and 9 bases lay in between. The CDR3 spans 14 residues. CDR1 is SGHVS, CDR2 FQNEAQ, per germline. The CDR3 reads CASSIRESTDTQYF. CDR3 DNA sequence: TGTGCCAGCAGCATCAGGGAGAGCACAGATACGCAGTATTTT.

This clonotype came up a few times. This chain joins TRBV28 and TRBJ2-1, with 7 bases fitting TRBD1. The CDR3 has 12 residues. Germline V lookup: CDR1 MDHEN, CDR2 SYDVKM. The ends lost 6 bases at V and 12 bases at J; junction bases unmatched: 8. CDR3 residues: CASSQGVSWQFF. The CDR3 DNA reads TGTGCCAGCAGCCAGGGGGTTTCATGGCAGTTCTTC.

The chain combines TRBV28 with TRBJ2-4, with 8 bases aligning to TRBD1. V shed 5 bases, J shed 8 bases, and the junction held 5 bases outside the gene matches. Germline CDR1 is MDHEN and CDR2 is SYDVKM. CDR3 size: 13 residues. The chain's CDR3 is CASSQGASDIQYF. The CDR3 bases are TGTGCCAGCAGTCAGGGGGCGAGTGACATTCAGTACTTC.

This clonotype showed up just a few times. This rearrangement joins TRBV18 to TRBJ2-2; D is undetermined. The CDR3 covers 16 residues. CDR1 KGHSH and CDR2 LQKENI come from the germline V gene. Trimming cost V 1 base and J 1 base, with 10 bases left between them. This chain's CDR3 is CASSPRRSVNTGELFF. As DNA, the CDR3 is TGTGCCAGCTCACCACGGCGATCGGTGAACACCGGGGAGCTGTTTTTT.

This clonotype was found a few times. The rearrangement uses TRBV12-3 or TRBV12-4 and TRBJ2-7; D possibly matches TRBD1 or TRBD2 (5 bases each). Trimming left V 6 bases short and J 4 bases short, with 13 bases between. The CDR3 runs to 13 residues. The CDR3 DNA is TGTGCCAGCAGCCGCAACGGGGCGTACGAGCAGTACTTC. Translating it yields CASSRNGAYEQYF.

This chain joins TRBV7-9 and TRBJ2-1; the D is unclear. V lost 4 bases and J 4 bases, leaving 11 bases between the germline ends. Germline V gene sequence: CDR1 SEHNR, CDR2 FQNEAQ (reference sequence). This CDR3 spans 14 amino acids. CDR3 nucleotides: TGTGCCAGCAGCTCAATGGGGTTGTACAATGAGCAGTTCTTC. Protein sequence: CASSSMGLYNEQFF.

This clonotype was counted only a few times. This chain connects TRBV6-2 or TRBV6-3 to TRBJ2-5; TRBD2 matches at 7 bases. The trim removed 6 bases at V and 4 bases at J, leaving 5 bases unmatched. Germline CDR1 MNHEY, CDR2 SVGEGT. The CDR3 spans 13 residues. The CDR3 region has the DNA TGTGCCAGCAGCTATCTAGCGGTAGAGACCCAGTACTTC. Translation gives CASSYLAVETQYF.

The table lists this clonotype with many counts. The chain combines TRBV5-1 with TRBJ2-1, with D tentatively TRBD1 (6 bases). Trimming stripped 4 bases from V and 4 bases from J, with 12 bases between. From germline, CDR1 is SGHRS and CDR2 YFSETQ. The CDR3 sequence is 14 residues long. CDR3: CASSPDGQYNEQFF. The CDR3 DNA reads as TGCGCCAGCAGCCCCGACGGACAGTACAATGAGCAGTTCTTC.

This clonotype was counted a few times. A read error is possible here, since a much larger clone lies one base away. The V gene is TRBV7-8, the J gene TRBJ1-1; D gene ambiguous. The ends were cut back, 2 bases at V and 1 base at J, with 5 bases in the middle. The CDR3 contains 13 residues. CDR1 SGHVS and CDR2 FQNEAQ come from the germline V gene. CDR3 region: CASSLIGNTEAFF. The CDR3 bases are TGTGCCAGCAGCTTAATAGGGAACACTGAAGCTTTCTTT.

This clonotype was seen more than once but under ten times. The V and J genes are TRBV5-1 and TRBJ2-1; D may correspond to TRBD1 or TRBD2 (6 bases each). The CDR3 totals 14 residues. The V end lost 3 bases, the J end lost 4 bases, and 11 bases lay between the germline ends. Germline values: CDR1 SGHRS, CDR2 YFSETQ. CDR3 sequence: CASSSGATYNEQFF. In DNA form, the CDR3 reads TGCGCCAGCAGCTCGGGGGCCACATACAATGAGCAGTTCTTC.

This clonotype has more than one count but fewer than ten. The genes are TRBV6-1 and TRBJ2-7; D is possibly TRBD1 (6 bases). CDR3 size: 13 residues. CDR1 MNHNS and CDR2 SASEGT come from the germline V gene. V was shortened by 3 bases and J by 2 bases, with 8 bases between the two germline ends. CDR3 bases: TGTGCCAGCAGTGATACAGGGCCCTACGAGCAGTACTTC. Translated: CASSDTGPYEQYF.

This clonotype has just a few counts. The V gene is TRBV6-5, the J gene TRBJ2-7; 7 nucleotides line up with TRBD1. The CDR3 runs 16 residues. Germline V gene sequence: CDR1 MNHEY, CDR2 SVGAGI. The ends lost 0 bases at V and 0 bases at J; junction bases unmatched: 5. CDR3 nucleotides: TGTGCCAGCAGTTACTCGTGGGACAGTACCTCCTACGAGCAGTACTTC. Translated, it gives CASSYSWDSTSYEQYF.

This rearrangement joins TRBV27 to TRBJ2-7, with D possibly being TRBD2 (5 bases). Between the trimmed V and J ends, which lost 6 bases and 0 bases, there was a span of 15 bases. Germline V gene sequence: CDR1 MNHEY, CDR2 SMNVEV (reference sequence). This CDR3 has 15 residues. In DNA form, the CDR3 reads TGTGCCAGCAGCCTGGACTGGCAAACCTCCTACGAGCAGTACTTC. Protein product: CASSLDWQTSYEQYF.

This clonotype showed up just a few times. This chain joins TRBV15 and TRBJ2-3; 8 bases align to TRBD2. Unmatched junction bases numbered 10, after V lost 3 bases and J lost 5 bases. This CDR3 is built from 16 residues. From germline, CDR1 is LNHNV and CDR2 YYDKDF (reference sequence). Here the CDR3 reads CATSSVTGGPGDTQYF. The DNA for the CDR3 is TGTGCCACCAGCAGTGTGACGGGAGGGCCCGGAGATACGCAGTATTTT. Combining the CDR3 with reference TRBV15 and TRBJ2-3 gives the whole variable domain DAMVIQNPRYQVTQFGKPVTLSCSQTLNHNVMYWYQQKSSQAPKLLFHYYDKDFNNEADTPDNFQSRRPNTSFCFLDIRSPGLGDTAMYLCATSSVTGGPGDTQYFGPGTRLTVL.

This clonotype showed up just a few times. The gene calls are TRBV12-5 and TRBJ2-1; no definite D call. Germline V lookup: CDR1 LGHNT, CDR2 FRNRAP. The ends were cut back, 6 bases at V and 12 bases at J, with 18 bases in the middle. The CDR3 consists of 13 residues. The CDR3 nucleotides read TGTGCTAGTGGCATTAGCCGGGCAGGTGGGCAGTTCTTC. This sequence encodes CASGISRAGGQFF.

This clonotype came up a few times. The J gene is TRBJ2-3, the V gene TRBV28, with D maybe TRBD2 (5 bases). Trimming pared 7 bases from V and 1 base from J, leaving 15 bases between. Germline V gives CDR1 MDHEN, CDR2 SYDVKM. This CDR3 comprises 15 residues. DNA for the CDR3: TGTGCCAGCATCGGACTTTCGAGAGGCACAGATACGCAGTATTTT. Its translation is CASIGLSRGTDTQYF.

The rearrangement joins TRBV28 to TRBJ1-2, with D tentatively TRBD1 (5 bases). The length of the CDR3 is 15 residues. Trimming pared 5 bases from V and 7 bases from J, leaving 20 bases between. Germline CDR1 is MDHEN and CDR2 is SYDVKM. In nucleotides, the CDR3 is TGTGCCAGCAGTGAAATGGCTTCGGGGCGGGGTGGCTACACCTTC. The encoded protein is CASSEMASGRGGYTF.

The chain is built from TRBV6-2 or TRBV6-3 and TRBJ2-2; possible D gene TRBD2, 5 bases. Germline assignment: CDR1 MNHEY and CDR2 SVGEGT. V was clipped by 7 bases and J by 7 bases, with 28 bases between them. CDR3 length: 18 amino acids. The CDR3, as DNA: TGTGCCAGCATGCCCTTAGGCCGCGTTCTAGCTTCCGGCGGGGAGCTGTTTTTT. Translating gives CASMPLGRVLASGGELFF.

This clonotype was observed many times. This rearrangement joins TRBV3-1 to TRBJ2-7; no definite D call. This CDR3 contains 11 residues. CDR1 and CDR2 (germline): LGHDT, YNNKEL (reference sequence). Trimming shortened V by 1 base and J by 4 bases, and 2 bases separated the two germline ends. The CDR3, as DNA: TGTGCCAGCAGCCAAGTATACGAGCAGTACTTC. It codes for CASSQVYEQYF.

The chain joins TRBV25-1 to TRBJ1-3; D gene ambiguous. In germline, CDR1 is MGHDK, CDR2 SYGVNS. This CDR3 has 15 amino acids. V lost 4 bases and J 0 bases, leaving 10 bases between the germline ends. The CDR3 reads CASSGLSLSGNTIYF. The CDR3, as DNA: TGTGCCAGCAGTGGACTATCGCTCTCTGGAAACACCATATATTTT.

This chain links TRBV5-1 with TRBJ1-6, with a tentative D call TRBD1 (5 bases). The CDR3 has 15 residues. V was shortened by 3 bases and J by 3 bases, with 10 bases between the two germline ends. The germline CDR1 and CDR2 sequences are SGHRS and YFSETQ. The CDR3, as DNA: TGCGCCAGCAGCTCCCTCGGGGGCTATAATTCACCCCTCCACTTT. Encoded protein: CASSSLGGYNSPLHF.

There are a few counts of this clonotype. The CDR3 DNA follows: TGCAGCGTCGTTCGACAGGGGGCGAATGAAGCTTTCTTT. Its protein product is CSVVRQGANEAFF. The chain has TRBV29-1 and TRBJ1-1; 10 nucleotides agree with TRBD1. V shed 6 bases and J 7 bases; nucleotides not matched to a gene: 8. Germline V gene data show CDR1 as SQVTM and CDR2 as ANQGSEA. This CDR3 comprises 13 residues.

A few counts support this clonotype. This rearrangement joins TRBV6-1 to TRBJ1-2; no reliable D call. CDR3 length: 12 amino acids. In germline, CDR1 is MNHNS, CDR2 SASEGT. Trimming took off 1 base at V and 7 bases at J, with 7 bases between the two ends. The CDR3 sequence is CASSEGGLGYTF. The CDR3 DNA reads TGTGCCAGCAGTGAAGGAGGGCTTGGCTACACCTTC.

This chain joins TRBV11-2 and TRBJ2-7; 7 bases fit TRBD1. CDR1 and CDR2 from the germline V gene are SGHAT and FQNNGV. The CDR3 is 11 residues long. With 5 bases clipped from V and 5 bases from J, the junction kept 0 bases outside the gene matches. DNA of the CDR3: TGTGCCAGCAGCACAGGGGACGAGCAGTACTTC. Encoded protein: CASSTGDEQYF.

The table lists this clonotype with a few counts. The CDR3 region is CASSPSGSVNEQFF. CDR3 coding DNA: TGTGCCAGCTCACCAAGCGGGAGTGTGAATGAGCAGTTCTTC. The rearrangement joins TRBV18 to TRBJ2-1; 8 bases are shared with TRBD2. The length of the CDR3 is 14 residues. The V gene end was trimmed by 2 bases and the J gene end by 7 bases; junction bases not matched to a gene: 4. Germline CDR1 KGHSH, CDR2 LQKENI.

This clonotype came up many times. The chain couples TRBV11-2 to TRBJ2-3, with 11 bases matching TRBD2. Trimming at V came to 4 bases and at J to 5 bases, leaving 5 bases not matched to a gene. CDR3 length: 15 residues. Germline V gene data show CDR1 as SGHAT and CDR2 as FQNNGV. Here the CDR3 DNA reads TGTGCCAGCAGCTATAGCGGGGGGGCCAAAGATACGCAGTATTTT. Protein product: CASSYSGGAKDTQYF.

The CDR3 DNA is TGTGCCAGCAGTTTTATTAGCGGGAGGGCCACCGGAAGCACAGATACGCAGTATTTT. Translation: CASSFISGRATGSTDTQYF. The chain employs TRBV6-2 or TRBV6-3 and TRBJ2-3; 11 nucleotides match TRBD2. The V and J ends lost 4 bases and 0 bases, in that order; junction bases with no gene match: 12. Germline CDR1 and CDR2: MNHEY and SVGEGT. CDR3 length: 19 residues.

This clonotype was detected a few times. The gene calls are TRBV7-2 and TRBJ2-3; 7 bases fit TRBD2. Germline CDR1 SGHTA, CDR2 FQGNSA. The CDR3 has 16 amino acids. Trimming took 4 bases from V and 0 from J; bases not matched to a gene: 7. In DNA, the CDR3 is TGTGCCAGCAGCTCGACTCGCGGGAGCAGCACAGATACGCAGTATTTT. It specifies CASSSTRGSSTDTQYF.